Here is one TCR beta chain with its context. What it binds is unknown. The data stem from a study of T-cell reconstitution after alpha-beta-depleted transplantation in children. Study conclusions and caveats: After transplant, at about two months, alpha-beta T cells were reportedly derived from several hundred expanded graft clones.

J was trimmed by 2 bases and V by 6 bases; bases with no gene match: 9. CDR1 is MNHEY, CDR2 SVGEGT, per germline. This CDR3 is 15 amino acids long. As it was prepared, the TCRbeta library received unique molecular identifiers. A single record per CDR3 protein comes from TCRdb applying MiXCR to the PCR reads. The sample consists of about 980,000 distinct CDR3 sequences, roughly 29% of them appearing once. This receptor was identified in a boy less than two years old who had a stem cell transplant for SCID, so the T cells may come from the graft donor. Sequenced here: PBMCs, mostly from graft donor cells, sampled 360 days after TCRalphabeta/CD19-depleted stem cell transplant. J is TRBJ1-1 and V is TRBV6-2 or TRBV6-3; 7 positions match TRBD1. CDR3 in amino acids: CASSRRQGRNTEAFF. CDR3 in DNA: TGTGCCAGCAGCCGACGACAGGGAAGAAACACTGAAGCTTTCTTT.